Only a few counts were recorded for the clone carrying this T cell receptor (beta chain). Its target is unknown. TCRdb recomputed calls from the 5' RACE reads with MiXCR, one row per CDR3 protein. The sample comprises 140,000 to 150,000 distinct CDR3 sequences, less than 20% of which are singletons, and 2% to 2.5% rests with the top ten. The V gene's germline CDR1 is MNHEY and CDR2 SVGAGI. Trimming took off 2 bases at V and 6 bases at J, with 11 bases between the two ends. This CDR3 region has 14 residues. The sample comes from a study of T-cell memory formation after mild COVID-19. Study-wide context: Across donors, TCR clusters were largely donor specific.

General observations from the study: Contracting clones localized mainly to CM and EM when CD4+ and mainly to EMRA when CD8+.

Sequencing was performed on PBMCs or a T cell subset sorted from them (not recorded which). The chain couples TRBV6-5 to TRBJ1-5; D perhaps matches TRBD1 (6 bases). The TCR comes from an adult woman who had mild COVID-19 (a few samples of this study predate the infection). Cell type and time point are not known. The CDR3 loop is CASSYGRGGQPQHF. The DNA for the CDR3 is TGTGCCAGCAGTTACGGCAGGGGAGGTCAGCCCCAGCATTTT.